This is a list of T cell receptor beta chains from one sample in a study of T-cell memory formation after mild COVID-19. TCRdb processed the 5' RACE reads anew with MiXCR; each CDR3 protein has one entry. The profile covers fewer than 650,000 distinct CDR3 sequences, with 20% to 25% appearing a single time and approximately 8.4% taken by the ten largest. The specimen sequenced was PBMCs or a T cell subset sorted from them (not recorded which). These receptors were obtained from an adult woman who had mild COVID-19 (a few samples of this study predate the infection). Cell type and time point are not known. Both conserved end residues are part of each CDR3. Each record gives: clone size, D gene, V gene, J gene, CDR3 DNA, CDR3 protein. A D gene is named only where the DNA matches it firmly. Part of the rows lack a size; the others show once, few, many or a class for expanded clones.

NA	TRBD1	TRBV6-2/TRBV6-3	TRBJ2-1	TGTGCCAGCCGGGACAGGGGGGGCCCCAGCGGGAGGCCGAGCTCCTACAATGAGCAGTTCTTC	CASRDRGGPSGRPSSYNEQFF
NA	NA	TRBV9	TRBJ2-5	TGTGCCAGCAGCGTAGGGACCCGGGCGGAAGAGACCCAGTACTTC	CASSVGTRAEETQYF
NA	NA	TRBV6-6	TRBJ1-1	TGTGCCAGCAGGTTATACTCGGACACTGAAGCTTTCTTT	CASRLYSDTEAFF
few	TRBD1	TRBV24-1	TRBJ2-2	TGTGCCACCAGTGATTCGAAGTTCAGGGGGCTTAACACCGGGGAGCTGTTTTTT	CATSDSKFRGLNTGELFF
few	TRBD1	TRBV27	TRBJ2-2	TGTGCCAGCAGTACTCCTCCGGGGACAGGGGGTCGCGGGGAGCTGTTTTTT	CASSTPPGTGGRGELFF
NA	TRBD1	TRBV24-1	TRBJ1-2	TGTGCCACCAGTGATTTACAGGGGGACTATGGCTACACCTTC	CATSDLQGDYGYTF
few	NA	TRBV7-8	TRBJ1-2	TGTGCCAGCAGCTCCCTTGGCGGGCTCCATGGCTACACCTTC	CASSSLGGLHGYTF
NA	NA	TRBV7-3	TRBJ1-2	TGTGCCAGCAGCCCCCGAGGGGATAACTATGGCTACACCTTC	CASSPRGDNYGYTF
NA	TRBD1	TRBV20-1	TRBJ2-7	TGCAGTGCTAACGGGGACAGAAGCTACGAGCAGTACTTC	CSANGDRSYEQYF
few	NA	TRBV7-9	TRBJ2-3	TGTGCCAGCAGCTTGAAGGGGAATACAGATACGCAGTATTTT	CASSLKGNTDTQYF
NA	NA	TRBV20-1	TRBJ2-7	TGCAGTGCTAGAGCTCAAGGGGTCCACGACGAGCAGTACTTC	CSARAQGVHDEQYF
NA	NA	TRBV4-2	TRBJ2-7	TGTGCCAGCAGCCAAGATGTCCAGGGAGAGCAGTACTTC	CASSQDVQGEQYF